A selection of T cell receptor beta chains follows, all from one sample in a study of CD8 T cells in ankylosing spondylitis. TCRdb passed the 5' RACE reads through MiXCR, listing each CDR3 protein once. Of more than 150,000 distinct CDR3 sequences listed, around a sixth are singletons. The sample was blood, either unsorted or a sorted T cell fraction (not recorded which). The receptor set was obtained from a male donor under 30 with ankylosing spondylitis or in good health (not recorded which). Both conserved end residues are part of each CDR3. The order of the fields is clone size, V gene, D gene, J gene, CDR3 DNA, CDR3 protein. The D gene is left open where the match is weak. Rows give clone size only sometimes, using once, few, many, or a class for an expanded clone.

size: NA
V: TRBV7-2
D: TRBD2
J: TRBJ2-3
DNA: TGTGCCAGCAGCGTGGGACTAGCGGTTAGCACAGATACGCAGTATTTT
CDR3: CASSVGLAVSTDTQYF

size: NA
V: TRBV20-1
D: NA
J: TRBJ2-1
DNA: TGCAGTGCTATGTCGCGGGATAGGTACAATGAGCAGTTCTTC
CDR3: CSAMSRDRYNEQFF

size: once
V: TRBV28
D: NA
J: TRBJ1-5
DNA: TGTGCCAGCAGTTCCTCTTTACGGAATCAGCCCCAGCATTTT
CDR3: CASSSSLRNQPQHF

size: many
V: TRBV6-2/TRBV6-3
D: TRBD2
J: TRBJ2-1
DNA: TGTGCCAGCAATCCCTCTAGCGGGATTATCGTCAATGAGCAGTTCTTC
CDR3: CASNPSSGIIVNEQFF

size: few
V: TRBV20-1
D: NA
J: TRBJ2-7
DNA: TGCAGTGCTAGGGGATTGGCCTACGAGCAGTACTTC
CDR3: CSARGLAYEQYF

size: many
V: TRBV19
D: NA
J: TRBJ2-1
DNA: TGTGCCAGTAGTCCCGGAGGGGGTTACAATGAGCAGTTCTTC
CDR3: CASSPGGGYNEQFF

size: many
V: TRBV25-1
D: NA
J: TRBJ2-1
DNA: TGTGCCAGCAGTGTGGGAACTAACAATGAGCAGTTCTTC
CDR3: CASSVGTNNEQFF

size: many
V: TRBV5-6
D: NA
J: TRBJ1-5
DNA: TGTGCCAGCAGCTCTTTGGGAGGGAGTCAGCCCCAGCATTTT
CDR3: CASSSLGGSQPQHF

size: many
V: TRBV6-6
D: NA
J: TRBJ1-1
DNA: TGTGCCAGCAGCCACTGGACCTTACAGGTGACTGAAGCTTTCTTT
CDR3: CASSHWTLQVTEAFF

size: NA
V: TRBV6-2/TRBV6-3
D: NA
J: TRBJ2-1
DNA: TGTGCCAGCAGTTACGGGGAGAGGTTGGACAATGAGCAGTTCTTC
CDR3: CASSYGERLDNEQFF

size: few
V: TRBV5-1
D: NA
J: TRBJ1-4
DNA: TGCGCCAGCAGCTTGGAAGGAGGTAATGAAAAACTGTTTTTT
CDR3: CASSLEGGNEKLFF

size: many
V: TRBV7-9
D: TRBD1
J: TRBJ2-2
DNA: TGTGCCACCACGTCTCCCGGGGGACAGGCGAACACCGGGGAGCTGTTTTTT
CDR3: CATTSPGGQANTGELFF

size: many
V: TRBV21-1
D: NA
J: TRBJ1-5
DNA: TGTGCCAGCAGCGAAGCGGAGGGGATCGAGCATAGCAATCAGCCCCAGCATTTT
CDR3: CASSEAEGIEHSNQPQHF

size: many
V: TRBV28
D: TRBD1
J: TRBJ2-5
DNA: TGTGCCAGCAGTTTCCTTGACAGGGGGGGTGAGACCCAGTACTTC
CDR3: CASSFLDRGGETQYF

size: many
V: TRBV30
D: NA
J: TRBJ2-3
DNA: TGTGCCTGGACCCTGGCTAGCACAGATACGCAGTATTTT
CDR3: CAWTLASTDTQYF

size: many
V: TRBV4-1
D: NA
J: TRBJ1-2
DNA: TGCGCCAGCAGCCAAGATAGGGGGGATGGCTACACCTTC
CDR3: CASSQDRGDGYTF

size: many
V: TRBV5-1
D: TRBD2
J: TRBJ2-5
DNA: TGCGCCAGCAGCTGGTCTAGCGGAGAGACCCAGTACTTC
CDR3: CASSWSSGETQYF

size: many
V: TRBV5-5
D: NA
J: TRBJ1-1
DNA: TGTGCCAGCAGCCCCCACATGCCGGACACTGAAGCTTTCTTT
CDR3: CASSPHMPDTEAFF

size: many
V: TRBV12-3/TRBV12-4
D: NA
J: TRBJ2-7
DNA: TGTGCCAGCAGCGCAGGTAGAGGGCAGTACTTC
CDR3: CASSAGRGQYF

size: many
V: TRBV21-1
D: NA
J: TRBJ2-1
DNA: TGTGCCAGCAGCAATCATCTAGCGGGAGGGGACAATGAGCAGTTCTTC
CDR3: CASSNHLAGGDNEQFF

size: once
V: TRBV21-1
D: NA
J: TRBJ2-5
DNA: TGTGCCAGCAGCAAACGAGGCAGGAGCCAAGAGACCCAGTACTTC
CDR3: CASSKRGRSQETQYF

size: few
V: TRBV7-6
D: TRBD2
J: TRBJ2-3
DNA: TGTGCCAGCAGCTTATCCCCGGCTAGCGGACACACAGATACGCAGTATTTT
CDR3: CASSLSPASGHTDTQYF

size: many
V: TRBV12-3/TRBV12-4
D: TRBD2
J: TRBJ2-3
DNA: TGTGCCAGCACACCTAGCGGGGACACAGATACGCAGTATTTT
CDR3: CASTPSGDTDTQYF

size: many
V: TRBV6-2/TRBV6-3
D: TRBD1
J: TRBJ2-3
DNA: TGTGCCAGCAGTTACTCGGGGACAGGGGGCGCAGATACGCAGTATTTT
CDR3: CASSYSGTGGADTQYF

size: NA
V: TRBV15
D: NA
J: TRBJ2-2
DNA: TGTGCCACCAGCAGAGCCTCGATCACCGGGGAGCTGTTTTTT
CDR3: CATSRASITGELFF

size: NA
V: TRBV29-1
D: NA
J: TRBJ2-2
DNA: TGCAGCGCCCGTGGGGGCTCGGGCGGGGAGCTGTTTTTT
CDR3: CSARGGSGGELFF

size: many
V: TRBV5-6
D: NA
J: TRBJ2-2
DNA: TGTGCCAGCAGCATCCCCTTGGGCGGGAACACCGGGGAGCTGTTTTTT
CDR3: CASSIPLGGNTGELFF

size: many
V: TRBV5-4
D: NA
J: TRBJ2-1
DNA: TGTGCCAGCAGCTCGGACCCCCACAATGAGCAGTTCTTC
CDR3: CASSSDPHNEQFF

size: NA
V: TRBV24-1
D: TRBD1
J: TRBJ2-1
DNA: TGTGCCACCAAGGATAGGGACAGGGGGGAGGATGAGCAGTTCTTC
CDR3: CATKDRDRGEDEQFF

size: NA
V: TRBV6-2/TRBV6-3
D: TRBD1
J: TRBJ2-7
DNA: TGTGCCAGCAGTTACGGACCCCGGGACAGATCCTACGAGCAGTACTTC
CDR3: CASSYGPRDRSYEQYF

size: NA
V: TRBV7-2
D: TRBD1
J: TRBJ2-7
DNA: TGTGCCAGCAGCTTAGTGGCAGGGGGCTACGAGCAGTACTTC
CDR3: CASSLVAGGYEQYF

size: NA
V: TRBV12-3/TRBV12-4
D: TRBD1
J: TRBJ2-1
DNA: TGTGCCAGCAGTTCCAGCCCGGGACAGGGGCCCTACAATGAGCAGTTCTTC
CDR3: CASSSSPGQGPYNEQFF

size: once
V: TRBV29-1
D: TRBD1
J: TRBJ2-5
DNA: TGCAGCGTTGAAGATGGCCAGGGGGTGGGAGAGACCCAGTACTTC
CDR3: CSVEDGQGVGETQYF

size: many
V: TRBV11-2
D: NA
J: TRBJ2-3
DNA: TGTGCCAGCAGCCACCGGCCTTTTTCTAGCACAGATACGCAGTATTTT
CDR3: CASSHRPFSSTDTQYF

size: many
V: TRBV7-2
D: NA
J: TRBJ2-3
DNA: TGTGCCAGCAGCCCGCTCGACGTCACCCGCACAGATACGCAGTATTTT
CDR3: CASSPLDVTRTDTQYF

size: many
V: TRBV6-2/TRBV6-3
D: NA
J: TRBJ2-1
DNA: TGTGCCAGCAGTTACTCGTTCGGGACGGAGCAGTTCTTC
CDR3: CASSYSFGTEQFF

size: many
V: TRBV7-2
D: NA
J: TRBJ2-2
DNA: TGTGCCAGCAGACCCTATCGACAGTCCGGGGAGCTGTTTTTT
CDR3: CASRPYRQSGELFF

size: NA
V: TRBV5-6
D: NA
J: TRBJ2-7
DNA: TGTGCCAGCCGGGGGATGGGGGCCGAGCAGTACTTC
CDR3: CASRGMGAEQYF

size: NA
V: TRBV29-1
D: NA
J: TRBJ2-5
DNA: TGCAGCGGCCGAGGAGCGGAGTTTCAAGAGACCCAGTACTTC
CDR3: CSGRGAEFQETQYF

size: many
V: TRBV12-3/TRBV12-4
D: NA
J: TRBJ1-6
DNA: TGTGCCAGCAGTTTTCAACAGGTTTCACCCCTCCACTTT
CDR3: CASSFQQVSPLHF

size: many
V: TRBV12-3/TRBV12-4
D: NA
J: TRBJ2-4
DNA: TGTGCCAGCAGTGGGAACATTCAGTACTTC
CDR3: CASSGNIQYF

size: NA
V: TRBV6-2/TRBV6-3
D: TRBD1
J: TRBJ2-7
DNA: TGTGCCAGCAACTTGGACAGGGGGCGCTACGAGCAGTACTTC
CDR3: CASNLDRGRYEQYF

size: many
V: TRBV11-2
D: NA
J: TRBJ2-3
DNA: TGTGCCAGCAGCTTAGTCCGGGTGGGGACAGATACGCAGTATTTT
CDR3: CASSLVRVGTDTQYF

size: many
V: TRBV2
D: NA
J: TRBJ2-3
DNA: TGTGCCAGCAGACGCCGGGACCCTACGCAGTATTTT
CDR3: CASRRRDPTQYF

size: many
V: TRBV5-1
D: TRBD2
J: TRBJ2-7
DNA: TGCGCCAGCAGCTTGGCCGGGGGGTTTCCCTACGAGCAGTACTTC
CDR3: CASSLAGGFPYEQYF

size: NA
V: TRBV20-1
D: NA
J: TRBJ2-5
DNA: TGCAGTGCTCGTCCTATGGGGCCTGACCAGTACTTC
CDR3: CSARPMGPDQYF

size: many
V: TRBV30
D: NA
J: TRBJ2-7
DNA: TGTGCCTGGGGAGCCGGGCAGCAGTACTTC
CDR3: CAWGAGQQYF